The rows below give T cell receptor beta chains drawn from one sample of a study of sequential checkpoint blockade in melanoma. This table comes from immunoSEQ multiplex PCR, and its TCRdb copy is limited to in-frame clones, with some not included. Among 16,000 or so clones listed, 90% to 95% were seen once. Sequences were derived from CD8+ T cells sorted from blood (inferred from file names), sampled from a patient given nivolumab and ipilimumab in sequence. The receptors originated from a human donor with melanoma. Each CDR3 is given with its conserved first and last residue. Each record gives: CDR3 DNA, CDR3 protein, V gene, clone size, D gene, J gene. D genes are given only for firm matches. A row's size may be missing; if present it is once, few, many or a size class.

CDR3 DNA: TGCGCCAGCAGCCAAGTTGAGGGGGCTAACTATGGCTACACCTTC; CDR3 protein: CASSQVEGANYGYTF; V gene: TRBV4-1; clone size: -; D gene: -; J gene: TRBJ1-2
CDR3 DNA: TGCGCCAGCAGCCAAGCCGCCGGGGACAGGGCGTACGAGCAGTACTTC; CDR3 protein: CASSQAAGDRAYEQYF; V gene: TRBV4-3; clone size: -; D gene: TRBD1; J gene: TRBJ2-7
CDR3 DNA: TGTGCCAGCAGCTTATCAGGGGACGGCTACACCTTC; CDR3 protein: CASSLSGDGYTF; V gene: TRBV7-9; clone size: -; D gene: -; J gene: TRBJ1-2
CDR3 DNA: TGTGCCAGCAGCCGCAGGGGACAGGGCTATCAGCCCCAGCATTTT; CDR3 protein: CASSRRGQGYQPQHF; V gene: TRBV7-2; clone size: -; D gene: TRBD1; J gene: TRBJ1-5
CDR3 DNA: TGTGCCAGCAGTCTGATAGGGGCGAACTATGGCTACACCTTC; CDR3 protein: CASSLIGANYGYTF; V gene: TRBV5-6; clone size: -; D gene: -; J gene: TRBJ1-2
CDR3 DNA: TGCGCCAGCAGCCAAAAGAATGGCCCTCCCTTAGCACCTTTCTTT; CDR3 protein: CASSQKNGPPLAPFF; V gene: TRBV4-3; clone size: -; D gene: -; J gene: TRBJ1-1
CDR3 DNA: TGCAGCGTTGAGTGGACGGGATATGAAGCTTTCTTT; CDR3 protein: CSVEWTGYEAFF; V gene: TRBV29-1; clone size: -; D gene: -; J gene: TRBJ1-1
CDR3 DNA: TGCGCCAGCAGCCAATCAGACAGGAGTATGCAGTTCTTC; CDR3 protein: CASSQSDRSMQFF; V gene: TRBV4-1; clone size: -; D gene: -; J gene: TRBJ2-1
CDR3 DNA: TGCAGCGTTGAAGAGGGACAGACAGCCAAAAACATTCAGTACTTC; CDR3 protein: CSVEEGQTAKNIQYF; V gene: TRBV29-1; clone size: -; D gene: TRBD1; J gene: TRBJ2-4
CDR3 DNA: TGTGCCAGCAGCCCTGGAGGGGGGGCTCCTGAAAAACTGTTTTTT; CDR3 protein: CASSPGGGAPEKLFF; V gene: TRBV9; clone size: once; D gene: -; J gene: TRBJ1-4
CDR3 DNA: TGTGCCAGCAGCCAACTAGCGGGAGTCTCCTACGAGCAGTACTTC; CDR3 protein: CASSQLAGVSYEQYF; V gene: TRBV7-3; clone size: -; D gene: TRBD2; J gene: TRBJ2-7
CDR3 DNA: TGCAGCGTTCCCGTCCCCGTAGGCTACACCTTC; CDR3 protein: CSVPVPVGYTF; V gene: TRBV29-1; clone size: -; D gene: -; J gene: TRBJ1-2
CDR3 DNA: TGTGCCAGCAGTCCATTGACGGGACTCCCGAACACTGAAGCTTTCTTT; CDR3 protein: CASSPLTGLPNTEAFF; V gene: TRBV28; clone size: -; D gene: -; J gene: TRBJ1-1
CDR3 DNA: TGTGCCAGTAGTAGGGCAGTTGAAGCTTTCTTT; CDR3 protein: CASSRAVEAFF; V gene: TRBV19; clone size: -; D gene: -; J gene: TRBJ1-1
CDR3 DNA: TGTGCTACGTCCGGGACAGCTCCTGAAGCTTTCTTT; CDR3 protein: CATSGTAPEAFF; V gene: TRBV19; clone size: -; D gene: TRBD1; J gene: TRBJ1-1
CDR3 DNA: TGTGCCAGCAGTGCAGGCAATCAGCCCCAGCATTTT; CDR3 protein: CASSAGNQPQHF; V gene: TRBV9; clone size: -; D gene: -; J gene: TRBJ1-5
CDR3 DNA: TGTGCCAGCAGGACCACAGCTTATAGCAATCAGCCCCAGCATTTT; CDR3 protein: CASRTTAYSNQPQHF; V gene: TRBV28; clone size: -; D gene: -; J gene: TRBJ1-5
CDR3 DNA: TGTGCCATCAGGATGACAGGGGCGGCTGGAAACACCATATATTTT; CDR3 protein: CAIRMTGAAGNTIYF; V gene: TRBV10-3; clone size: -; D gene: TRBD1; J gene: TRBJ1-3
CDR3 DNA: TGCGCCAGCAGCCAAGAGCAGGGGAGCTCCTACGAGCAGTACTTC; CDR3 protein: CASSQEQGSSYEQYF; V gene: TRBV4-3; clone size: -; D gene: -; J gene: TRBJ2-7
CDR3 DNA: TGTGCCAGCAGTTTAATTCGGGGCTCTGGGGCCAACGTCCTGACTTTC; CDR3 protein: CASSLIRGSGANVLTF; V gene: TRBV27; clone size: -; D gene: -; J gene: TRBJ2-6
CDR3 DNA: TGTGCCAGCAGCGGGGGGACAGGCCTGGCCCAGCATTTT; CDR3 protein: CASSGGTGLAQHF; V gene: TRBV9; clone size: -; D gene: TRBD1; J gene: TRBJ1-5
CDR3 DNA: TGTGCCTGGAGCCAGAATGAAGCTTTCTTT; CDR3 protein: CAWSQNEAFF; V gene: TRBV30; clone size: once; D gene: -; J gene: TRBJ1-1
CDR3 DNA: TGTGCCAGCAGCCCTCGGGGAAGTAACTATGGCTACACCTTC; CDR3 protein: CASSPRGSNYGYTF; V gene: TRBV27; clone size: -; D gene: -; J gene: TRBJ1-2
CDR3 DNA: TGTGCCAGCGGTCAGGGGAACACTGAAGCTTTCTTT; CDR3 protein: CASGQGNTEAFF; V gene: TRBV19; clone size: once; D gene: -; J gene: TRBJ1-1
CDR3 DNA: TGTGCCAGCAGTTTCTGGCGACAGCCCTTCTATGGCTACACCTTC; CDR3 protein: CASSFWRQPFYGYTF; V gene: TRBV28; clone size: -; D gene: -; J gene: TRBJ1-2
CDR3 DNA: TGTGCCAGCAGTTCTCTACAGGGGGACGAGCAGTACTTC; CDR3 protein: CASSSLQGDEQYF; V gene: TRBV27; clone size: -; D gene: TRBD1; J gene: TRBJ2-7
CDR3 DNA: TGCGCCAGCAGCTCCGGGACACGGAACTACGAGCAGTACTTC; CDR3 protein: CASSSGTRNYEQYF; V gene: TRBV7-2; clone size: once; D gene: -; J gene: TRBJ2-7
CDR3 DNA: TGTGCCAGCAGTTACTCACAACTAAACGCAGGGGAGCAGTACTTC; CDR3 protein: CASSYSQLNAGEQYF; V gene: TRBV6-5; clone size: once; D gene: -; J gene: TRBJ2-7
CDR3 DNA: TGTGCCAGCGGCCAAGAAAGGGGTCAGCCCCAGCATTTT; CDR3 protein: CASGQERGQPQHF; V gene: TRBV4-2; clone size: -; D gene: -; J gene: TRBJ1-5
CDR3 DNA: TGTGCCAGCAGCTTAGGCTCTCTCCCGGGGTACAACGAGCAGTACTTC; CDR3 protein: CASSLGSLPGYNEQYF; V gene: TRBV7-2; clone size: -; D gene: -; J gene: TRBJ2-7
CDR3 DNA: TGTGCCAGCAGCCTGCGGGCGATGGTCGCGCAGTACTTC; CDR3 protein: CASSLRAMVAQYF; V gene: TRBV27; clone size: -; D gene: -; J gene: TRBJ2-7
CDR3 DNA: TGTGCCAGCTCGTCGGGGGACGCTAATCAGCCCCAGCATTTT; CDR3 protein: CASSSGDANQPQHF; V gene: TRBV9; clone size: -; D gene: -; J gene: TRBJ1-5
CDR3 DNA: TGTGCCAGCAGTTTGGGACAGGGTAATTCACCCCTCCACTTT; CDR3 protein: CASSLGQGNSPLHF; V gene: TRBV27; clone size: once; D gene: TRBD1; J gene: TRBJ1-6
CDR3 DNA: TGTGCCAGCAGTTACTCGAATGGGAGTTCACCCCTCCACTTT; CDR3 protein: CASSYSNGSSPLHF; V gene: TRBV6-5; clone size: -; D gene: -; J gene: TRBJ1-6
CDR3 DNA: TGTGCCAGCAGCGTAGGGGGGGACAGCGAAGCTTTCTTT; CDR3 protein: CASSVGGDSEAFF; V gene: TRBV9; clone size: -; D gene: TRBD1; J gene: TRBJ1-1
CDR3 DNA: TGTGCCATCAGTGAGGTCAGGGGGAACACTGAAGCTTTCTTT; CDR3 protein: CAISEVRGNTEAFF; V gene: TRBV10-3; clone size: -; D gene: -; J gene: TRBJ1-1
CDR3 DNA: TGTGCCAGTAGTCTCGTTCCGAACACTGAAGCTTTCTTT; CDR3 protein: CASSLVPNTEAFF; V gene: TRBV19; clone size: -; D gene: -; J gene: TRBJ1-1
CDR3 DNA: TGTGCCATCAGTGAGTCAAGTAGGGGGTTAGGCTCCTACGAGCAGTACTTC; CDR3 protein: CAISESSRGLGSYEQYF; V gene: TRBV10-3; clone size: -; D gene: -; J gene: TRBJ2-7
CDR3 DNA: TGTGCCAGCAGTGACTTTGCGGGAGGGCTCAATGAGCAGTTCTTC; CDR3 protein: CASSDFAGGLNEQFF; V gene: TRBV6-4; clone size: -; D gene: TRBD2; J gene: TRBJ2-1
CDR3 DNA: TGCGCCAGCAGCCAAGATCCGGGGTTGGACACTGAAGCTTTCTTT; CDR3 protein: CASSQDPGLDTEAFF; V gene: TRBV4-1; clone size: -; D gene: -; J gene: TRBJ1-1